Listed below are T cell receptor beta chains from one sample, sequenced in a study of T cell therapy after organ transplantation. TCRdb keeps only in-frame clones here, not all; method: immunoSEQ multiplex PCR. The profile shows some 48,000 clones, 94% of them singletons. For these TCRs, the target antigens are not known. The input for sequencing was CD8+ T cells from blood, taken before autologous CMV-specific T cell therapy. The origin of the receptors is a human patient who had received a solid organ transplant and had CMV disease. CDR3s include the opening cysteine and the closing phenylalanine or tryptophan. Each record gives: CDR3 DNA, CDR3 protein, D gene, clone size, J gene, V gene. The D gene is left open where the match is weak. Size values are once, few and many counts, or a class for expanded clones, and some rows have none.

CDR3 DNA: TGTGCCAGCAGCTCCCGAGGGGGCGCTTATACTGAAGCTTTCTTT; CDR3 protein: CASSSRGGAYTEAFF; D gene: TRBD1; clone size: .; J gene: TRBJ1-1; V gene: TRBV7-2
CDR3 DNA: TGTGCCAGCAGCTCCTCGGGCGGGGTCTACAATGAGCAGTTCTTC; CDR3 protein: CASSSSGGVYNEQFF; D gene: .; clone size: .; J gene: TRBJ2-1; V gene: TRBV11-2
CDR3 DNA: TGTGCCAGCATCCGGGGACTAGCGGGGGATACGCAGTATTTT; CDR3 protein: CASIRGLAGDTQYF; D gene: .; clone size: .; J gene: TRBJ2-3; V gene: TRBV21-1
CDR3 DNA: TGTGCCAGCAGTCCCTTCCTTGGAGGGGTGAACACTGAAGCTTTCTTT; CDR3 protein: CASSPFLGGVNTEAFF; D gene: .; clone size: .; J gene: TRBJ1-1; V gene: TRBV27
CDR3 DNA: TGTGCCAGCACCTTAACTAGCCACTCCTACGAGCAGTACTTC; CDR3 protein: CASTLTSHSYEQYF; D gene: .; clone size: .; J gene: TRBJ2-7; V gene: TRBV7-8
CDR3 DNA: TGCGCCAGCAGTCCCGGACTACTCAATGAGCAGTTCTTC; CDR3 protein: CASSPGLLNEQFF; D gene: .; clone size: .; J gene: TRBJ2-1; V gene: TRBV10-2
CDR3 DNA: TGTGCCAGCAGCTTACCCGGGACGCGGAATGAGCAGTTCTTC; CDR3 protein: CASSLPGTRNEQFF; D gene: .; clone size: .; J gene: TRBJ2-1; V gene: TRBV7-8
CDR3 DNA: TGTGCCAGCAGCTTAGTAGGATCCGGGGAGCTGTTTTTT; CDR3 protein: CASSLVGSGELFF; D gene: .; clone size: .; J gene: TRBJ2-2; V gene: TRBV13
CDR3 DNA: TGTGCCAGCGAAGATGCCTACGAGCAGTACTTC; CDR3 protein: CASEDAYEQYF; D gene: .; clone size: .; J gene: TRBJ2-7; V gene: TRBV2
CDR3 DNA: TGTGCCACCTCACCTGGGGCAGGGATCGCAAACTATGGCTACACCTTC; CDR3 protein: CATSPGAGIANYGYTF; D gene: .; clone size: .; J gene: TRBJ1-2; V gene: TRBV15
CDR3 DNA: TGTGCCAGCAGTTACTCAGGAGCCCACGAGCAGTACTTC; CDR3 protein: CASSYSGAHEQYF; D gene: .; clone size: .; J gene: TRBJ2-7; V gene: TRBV6-6
CDR3 DNA: TGTGCCAGCAGGTCCTTAAGGAATGAGCAGTTCTTC; CDR3 protein: CASRSLRNEQFF; D gene: .; clone size: .; J gene: TRBJ2-1; V gene: TRBV25-1
CDR3 DNA: TGTGCCAGCAGCGTGGCAGGCGCCTCTGGAAACACCATATATTTT; CDR3 protein: CASSVAGASGNTIYF; D gene: .; clone size: .; J gene: TRBJ1-3; V gene: TRBV9
CDR3 DNA: TGTGCCAGCAGTGGGGACAGCCAAGAGACCCAGTACTTC; CDR3 protein: CASSGDSQETQYF; D gene: TRBD1; clone size: .; J gene: TRBJ2-5; V gene: TRBV6-1
CDR3 DNA: TGCGCCAGCAGCCAAGATGCGGAGGATACGCAGTATTTT; CDR3 protein: CASSQDAEDTQYF; D gene: .; clone size: .; J gene: TRBJ2-3; V gene: TRBV4-1
CDR3 DNA: TGTGCCAGCAGCTTAGCGGGGGCAGATACGCAGTATTTT; CDR3 protein: CASSLAGADTQYF; D gene: .; clone size: .; J gene: TRBJ2-3; V gene: TRBV11-3
CDR3 DNA: TGTGCCAGTACCCCCGGATGGGGCCCTAATGAAAAACTGTTTTTT; CDR3 protein: CASTPGWGPNEKLFF; D gene: .; clone size: .; J gene: TRBJ1-4; V gene: TRBV19
CDR3 DNA: TGTGCCAGCAGTTACTCCGACAGGGGCACTGAAGCTTTCTTT; CDR3 protein: CASSYSDRGTEAFF; D gene: TRBD1; clone size: .; J gene: TRBJ1-1; V gene: TRBV6-5
CDR3 DNA: TGTGCCAGTAGTTCCCGGGACGGCGGGCTTGGGGCCAACGTCCTGACTTTC; CDR3 protein: CASSSRDGGLGANVLTF; D gene: .; clone size: .; J gene: TRBJ2-6; V gene: TRBV19
CDR3 DNA: TGCGCCAGCAGCCAAGATCTGGAGGAGGGAAGCTCCTACGAGCAGTACTTC; CDR3 protein: CASSQDLEEGSSYEQYF; D gene: .; clone size: .; J gene: TRBJ2-7; V gene: TRBV4-1
CDR3 DNA: TGTGCCAGCAGCCCCGTAGTAGCGACCTACAATGAGCAGTTCTTC; CDR3 protein: CASSPVVATYNEQFF; D gene: .; clone size: .; J gene: TRBJ2-1; V gene: TRBV6-5
CDR3 DNA: TGTGCCAGCAGTTACTCAACGGGACAGAGAAACTACGAGCAGTACTTC; CDR3 protein: CASSYSTGQRNYEQYF; D gene: TRBD1; clone size: .; J gene: TRBJ2-7; V gene: TRBV6-5
CDR3 DNA: TGTGCCAGCAGCTTACGGGGGGCGCTGGACACCGGGGAGCTGTTTTTT; CDR3 protein: CASSLRGALDTGELFF; D gene: .; clone size: .; J gene: TRBJ2-2; V gene: TRBV11-3
CDR3 DNA: TGTGCCAGCAGCTTAGAGACTAGCGGGGGGGCAATTGAGCAGTTCTTC; CDR3 protein: CASSLETSGGAIEQFF; D gene: TRBD2; clone size: .; J gene: TRBJ2-1; V gene: TRBV5-8
CDR3 DNA: TGTGCCAGCAGTACCTCCGGGGGGGCCTATCAGCCCCAGCATTTT; CDR3 protein: CASSTSGGAYQPQHF; D gene: .; clone size: .; J gene: TRBJ1-5; V gene: TRBV27
CDR3 DNA: TGCAGTGAACGGCACTCAGATACGCAGTATTTT; CDR3 protein: CSERHSDTQYF; D gene: .; clone size: .; J gene: TRBJ2-3; V gene: TRBV20-1
CDR3 DNA: TGTGCCAGCAGTTACACCTCGGGAGAGCAGTACTTC; CDR3 protein: CASSYTSGEQYF; D gene: .; clone size: .; J gene: TRBJ2-7; V gene: TRBV6-6
CDR3 DNA: TGTGCCAGCAGCCAAGTTGAGACTCCTAGGGGCTACACCTTC; CDR3 protein: CASSQVETPRGYTF; D gene: .; clone size: .; J gene: TRBJ1-2; V gene: TRBV14
CDR3 DNA: TGTGCCAGCAGTTACGTGGCAGGGCGGTTGCAGCCCCAGCATTTT; CDR3 protein: CASSYVAGRLQPQHF; D gene: .; clone size: few; J gene: TRBJ1-5; V gene: TRBV6-6
CDR3 DNA: TGTGCCAGCAGTCCCCTGGACGGAGTCGGGGAGCTGTTTTTT; CDR3 protein: CASSPLDGVGELFF; D gene: .; clone size: .; J gene: TRBJ2-2; V gene: TRBV27
CDR3 DNA: TGTGCCAGCAGCCACAGGGGGCCTCAAGAGACCCAGTACTTC; CDR3 protein: CASSHRGPQETQYF; D gene: TRBD1; clone size: once; J gene: TRBJ2-5; V gene: TRBV7-9
CDR3 DNA: TGTGCCATCAGTGAGTCGGGGGGGCGGGGGCAGCCCCAGCATTTT; CDR3 protein: CAISESGGRGQPQHF; D gene: .; clone size: once; J gene: TRBJ1-5; V gene: TRBV10-3
CDR3 DNA: TGTGCCAGCAGTGACTCGAACGCCGGGGAGCTGTTTTTT; CDR3 protein: CASSDSNAGELFF; D gene: .; clone size: .; J gene: TRBJ2-2; V gene: TRBV6-4
CDR3 DNA: TGTGCCAGCAGTGGTGAGGGGTTAGGGGGCAATGAGCAGTTCTTC; CDR3 protein: CASSGEGLGGNEQFF; D gene: .; clone size: .; J gene: TRBJ2-1; V gene: TRBV2
CDR3 DNA: TGTGCCAGTATCCAGGACTTAAACACTGAAGCTTTCTTT; CDR3 protein: CASIQDLNTEAFF; D gene: .; clone size: few; J gene: TRBJ1-1; V gene: TRBV19
CDR3 DNA: TGTGCCAGCACCGGGACAGGGGTCAGTCAGCCCCAGCATTTT; CDR3 protein: CASTGTGVSQPQHF; D gene: TRBD1; clone size: .; J gene: TRBJ1-5; V gene: TRBV6-1
CDR3 DNA: TGTGCCAGTAGTCCAACCCGACATCGGGAGATTGAATACAATGAGCAGTTCTTC; CDR3 protein: CASSPTRHREIEYNEQFF; D gene: .; clone size: .; J gene: TRBJ2-1; V gene: TRBV19
CDR3 DNA: TGTGCCAGCAGCTTGGACAGTGGGACTGAAGCTTTCTTT; CDR3 protein: CASSLDSGTEAFF; D gene: .; clone size: once; J gene: TRBJ1-1; V gene: TRBV5-5
CDR3 DNA: TGTGCCAGCAGTTTAGGGACAGGGGGCGGCGAGCAGTACTTC; CDR3 protein: CASSLGTGGGEQYF; D gene: TRBD1; clone size: .; J gene: TRBJ2-7; V gene: TRBV27
CDR3 DNA: TGTGCCAGCAGTTTGGGACAGGGGGCCGACCGGTTCTTC; CDR3 protein: CASSLGQGADRFF; D gene: TRBD1; clone size: .; J gene: TRBJ2-7; V gene: TRBV28
CDR3 DNA: TGTGCCAGCAGCTTTGGACAGGCCAGAAACACCATATATTTT; CDR3 protein: CASSFGQARNTIYF; D gene: TRBD1; clone size: .; J gene: TRBJ1-3; V gene: TRBV5-4
CDR3 DNA: TGCGCCAGCAGCCACAAGACGACAGGGTTTTACGAGCAGTACTTC; CDR3 protein: CASSHKTTGFYEQYF; D gene: TRBD1; clone size: .; J gene: TRBJ2-7; V gene: TRBV4-1
CDR3 DNA: TGTGCCAGCAGCCAGGGGACTATTAACTATGGCTACACCTTC; CDR3 protein: CASSQGTINYGYTF; D gene: .; clone size: .; J gene: TRBJ1-2; V gene: TRBV7-9
CDR3 DNA: TGTGCCAGCAGTGAATCGTTAAAGAGTCGCCGGAACACTGAAGCTTTCTTT; CDR3 protein: CASSESLKSRRNTEAFF; D gene: .; clone size: .; J gene: TRBJ1-1; V gene: TRBV2
CDR3 DNA: TGTGCCAGCAGTGAAGCGCCGGGCTCTGGGGCCAACGTCCTGACTTTC; CDR3 protein: CASSEAPGSGANVLTF; D gene: .; clone size: .; J gene: TRBJ2-6; V gene: TRBV6-1
CDR3 DNA: TGTGCCAGCAGAATAGGGACAGTACACACCGGGGAGCTGTTTTTT; CDR3 protein: CASRIGTVHTGELFF; D gene: TRBD1; clone size: .; J gene: TRBJ2-2; V gene: TRBV4-2
CDR3 DNA: TGTGCCAGTTTGGTGCAGGGGACGTCTTACGAGCAGTACTTC; CDR3 protein: CASLVQGTSYEQYF; D gene: .; clone size: .; J gene: TRBJ2-7; V gene: TRBV2
CDR3 DNA: TGTGCCAGCAATGAAGGGCCCCAGCATTTT; CDR3 protein: CASNEGPQHF; D gene: .; clone size: once; J gene: TRBJ1-5; V gene: TRBV6-6
CDR3 DNA: TGTGCTAGTGGTCCGTCGCGGGGATCAGACTTTGAAGCTTTCTTT; CDR3 protein: CASGPSRGSDFEAFF; D gene: .; clone size: .; J gene: TRBJ1-1; V gene: TRBV12-5
CDR3 DNA: TGTGCCAGCCACCAAGGGGAAAACATTCAGTACTTC; CDR3 protein: CASHQGENIQYF; D gene: .; clone size: .; J gene: TRBJ2-4; V gene: TRBV2
CDR3 DNA: TGTGCCAGCAGCGGTGGACTGCCCGTGGATACGCAGTATTTT; CDR3 protein: CASSGGLPVDTQYF; D gene: .; clone size: .; J gene: TRBJ2-3; V gene: TRBV9
CDR3 DNA: TGTGCCAGCCTTACGAGCCGGGACACCACTAACTATGGCTACACCTTC; CDR3 protein: CASLTSRDTTNYGYTF; D gene: .; clone size: .; J gene: TRBJ1-2; V gene: TRBV2
CDR3 DNA: TGCGCCAGCAGCCAAGAGGGGTCCTACAATGAGCAGTTCTTC; CDR3 protein: CASSQEGSYNEQFF; D gene: .; clone size: .; J gene: TRBJ2-1; V gene: TRBV4-3
CDR3 DNA: TGTGCCAGCAGACCCGAGGGGGAGTACTATGGCTACACCTTC; CDR3 protein: CASRPEGEYYGYTF; D gene: .; clone size: .; J gene: TRBJ1-2; V gene: TRBV13
CDR3 DNA: TGTGCCAGCAGCTTAGCGGCACAGGACGAGCAGTACTTC; CDR3 protein: CASSLAAQDEQYF; D gene: .; clone size: .; J gene: TRBJ2-7; V gene: TRBV7-9
CDR3 DNA: TGTGCCAGCAGCGGTAGCGGGAGGTCCACCGGGGAGCTGTTTTTT; CDR3 protein: CASSGSGRSTGELFF; D gene: TRBD2; clone size: .; J gene: TRBJ2-2; V gene: TRBV9
CDR3 DNA: TGTGCCAGCAGTCCAGCACTAGCGGAGTACTCCTACGAGCAGTACTTC; CDR3 protein: CASSPALAEYSYEQYF; D gene: TRBD2; clone size: .; J gene: TRBJ2-7; V gene: TRBV27
CDR3 DNA: TGTGCCAGCAGTTTAGAGACGCCCCCCCGGGCCGGGGAGCTGTTTTTT; CDR3 protein: CASSLETPPRAGELFF; D gene: .; clone size: .; J gene: TRBJ2-2; V gene: TRBV27
CDR3 DNA: TGTGCCAGCAGTTACAATCGCAGGGACTCCTACGAGCAGTACTTC; CDR3 protein: CASSYNRRDSYEQYF; D gene: .; clone size: once; J gene: TRBJ2-7; V gene: TRBV2
CDR3 DNA: TGTGCCAGCAGCCATTTGCAGGGCTCCTACGAGCAGTACTTC; CDR3 protein: CASSHLQGSYEQYF; D gene: .; clone size: .; J gene: TRBJ2-7; V gene: TRBV14